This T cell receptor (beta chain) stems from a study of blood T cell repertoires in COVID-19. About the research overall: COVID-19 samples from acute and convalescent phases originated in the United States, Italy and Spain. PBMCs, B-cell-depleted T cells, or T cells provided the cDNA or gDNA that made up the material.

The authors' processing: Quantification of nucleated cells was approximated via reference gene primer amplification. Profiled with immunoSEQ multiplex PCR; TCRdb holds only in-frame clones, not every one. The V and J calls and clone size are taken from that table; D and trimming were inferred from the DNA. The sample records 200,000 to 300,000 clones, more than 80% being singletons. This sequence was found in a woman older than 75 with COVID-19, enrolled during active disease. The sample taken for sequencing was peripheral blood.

This chain's CDR3 is CASKNRGSNTEAFF. As DNA, the CDR3 is TGTGCCAGCAAGAACAGGGGGAGTAACACTGAAGCTTTCTTT. V and J are TRBV7-3 and TRBJ1-1; TRBD1 matches at 8 bases. The CDR3 has 14 amino acids. With 7 bases clipped from V and 2 bases from J, the junction kept 6 bases outside the gene matches. Per germline, CDR1 SGHTA and CDR2 FQGTGA.